This T cell receptor beta chain was captured in a study of regulatory dendritic cells for organ transplantation. Overall study: Regulatory dendritic cells were monocyte-derived, receiving vitamin D3 on days 0 and 4 and IL-10 on day 4. LPS was added to dendritic cell cultures on day 6.

Study results and limitations: Alloreactive memory CD8+ T cell pools varied considerably between individuals. Naive T cells showed high diversity, memory cells less, memory CD8+ least.

Repertoires were generated with immunoSEQ multiplex PCR, while TCRdb's copy carries only in-frame clones and drops some. Of approximately 12,000 clones in the sample, approximately 89% were seen once. The CDR3 contains 13 residues. The V gene's germline CDR1 is SGHKS and CDR2 YYEKEE (reference sequence). V was pared by 5 bases and J by 8 bases, with 13 bases between. Sorted T cells were CFSE-labeled and cultured 5 days with allogeneic regulatory or mature dendritic cells at 1:10. With regard to this clone: Its antigen is undetermined.

This sequence joins TRBV5-5 and TRBJ1-4, with TRBD1 as a possible D gene (5 bases). The sample taken for sequencing was naive CD8+ T cells from blood cultured with regulatory dendritic cells. The subset denotes: CD45RA+ naive T cells. The receptor's source is a human donor in good health. CDR3 DNA: TGTGCCAGCAGTTCGGAGCGGGGGGAAAAACTGTTTTTT. Protein product: CASSSERGEKLFF.